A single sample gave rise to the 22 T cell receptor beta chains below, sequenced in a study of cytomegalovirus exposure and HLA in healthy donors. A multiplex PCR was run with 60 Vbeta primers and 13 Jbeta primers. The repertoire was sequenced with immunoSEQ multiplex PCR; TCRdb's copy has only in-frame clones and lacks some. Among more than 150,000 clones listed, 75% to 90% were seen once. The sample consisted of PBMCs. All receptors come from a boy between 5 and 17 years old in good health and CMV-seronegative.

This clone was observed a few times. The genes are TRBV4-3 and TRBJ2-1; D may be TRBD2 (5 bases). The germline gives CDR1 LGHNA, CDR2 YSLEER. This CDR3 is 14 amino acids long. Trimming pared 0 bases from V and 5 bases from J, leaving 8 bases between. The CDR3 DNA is TGCGCCAGCAGCCAAGATACGGGGAACAATGAGCAGTTCTTC. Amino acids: CASSQDTGNNEQFF.

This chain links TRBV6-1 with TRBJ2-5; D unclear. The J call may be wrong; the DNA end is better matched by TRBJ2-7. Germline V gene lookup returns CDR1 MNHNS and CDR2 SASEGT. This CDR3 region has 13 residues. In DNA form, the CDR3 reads TGTGCCAGCAAGCCAGAGGCCCCCTACGAGCAGTACTTC. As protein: CASKPEAPYEQYF.

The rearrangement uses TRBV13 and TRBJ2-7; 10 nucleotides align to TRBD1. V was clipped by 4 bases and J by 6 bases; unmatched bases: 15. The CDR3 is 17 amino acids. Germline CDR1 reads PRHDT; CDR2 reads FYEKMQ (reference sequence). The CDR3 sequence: CASSSLGAGQGWSEQYF. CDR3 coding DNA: TGTGCCAGCAGCTCCCTCGGGGCGGGACAGGGGTGGTCCGAGCAGTACTTC.

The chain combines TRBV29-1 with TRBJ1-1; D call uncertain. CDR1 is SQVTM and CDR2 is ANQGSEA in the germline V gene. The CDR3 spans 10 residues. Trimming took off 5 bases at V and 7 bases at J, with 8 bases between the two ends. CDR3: CSVIEVEAFF. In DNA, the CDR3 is TGCAGCGTTATAGAAGTTGAAGCTTTCTTT.

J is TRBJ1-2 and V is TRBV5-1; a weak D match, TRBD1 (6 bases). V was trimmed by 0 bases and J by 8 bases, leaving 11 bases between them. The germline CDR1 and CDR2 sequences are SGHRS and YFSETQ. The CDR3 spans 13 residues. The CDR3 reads CASSLVQGRGYTF. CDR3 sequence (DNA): TGCGCCAGCAGCTTGGTACAGGGTAGGGGCTACACCTTC.

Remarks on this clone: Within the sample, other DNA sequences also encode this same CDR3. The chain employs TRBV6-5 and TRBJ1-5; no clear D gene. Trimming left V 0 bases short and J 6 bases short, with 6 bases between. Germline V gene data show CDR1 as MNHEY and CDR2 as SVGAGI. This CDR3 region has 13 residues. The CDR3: CASSYSNGQPQHF. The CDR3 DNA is TGTGCCAGCAGTTACTCCAACGGTCAGCCCCAGCATTTT.

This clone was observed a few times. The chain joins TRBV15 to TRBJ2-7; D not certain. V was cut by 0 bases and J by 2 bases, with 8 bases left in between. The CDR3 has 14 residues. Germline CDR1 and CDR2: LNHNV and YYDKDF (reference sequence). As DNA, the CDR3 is TGTGCCACCAGCAGAGACAGGTACACCTACGAGCAGTACTTC. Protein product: CATSRDRYTYEQYF.

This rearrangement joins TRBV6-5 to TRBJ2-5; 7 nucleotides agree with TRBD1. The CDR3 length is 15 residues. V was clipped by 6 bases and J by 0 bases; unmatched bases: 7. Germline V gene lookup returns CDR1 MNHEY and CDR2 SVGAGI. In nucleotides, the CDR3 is TGTGCCAGCAGCCCCCAGGGGGAGTACCAAGAGACCCAGTACTTC. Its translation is CASSPQGEYQETQYF.

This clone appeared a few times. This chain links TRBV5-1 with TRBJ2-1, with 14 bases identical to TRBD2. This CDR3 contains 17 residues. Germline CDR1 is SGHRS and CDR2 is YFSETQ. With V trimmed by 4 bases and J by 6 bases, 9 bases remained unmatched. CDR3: CASSPKRLAGGLNEQFF. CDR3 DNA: TGCGCCAGCAGCCCGAAACGACTAGCGGGGGGGCTCAATGAGCAGTTCTTC.

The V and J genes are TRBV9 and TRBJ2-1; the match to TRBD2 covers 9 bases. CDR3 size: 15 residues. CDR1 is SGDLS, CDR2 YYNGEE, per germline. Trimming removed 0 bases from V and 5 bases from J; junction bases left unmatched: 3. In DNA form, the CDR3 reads TGTGCCAGCAGCGTAGCGGCGGGGGGGCACAATGAGCAGTTCTTC. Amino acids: CASSVAAGGHNEQFF. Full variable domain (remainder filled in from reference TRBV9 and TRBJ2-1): DSGVTQTPKHLITATGQRVTLRCSPRSGDLSVYWYQQSLDQGLQFLIQYYNGEERAKGNILERFSAQQFPDLHSELNLSSLELGDSALYFCASSVAAGGHNEQFFGPGTRLTVL.

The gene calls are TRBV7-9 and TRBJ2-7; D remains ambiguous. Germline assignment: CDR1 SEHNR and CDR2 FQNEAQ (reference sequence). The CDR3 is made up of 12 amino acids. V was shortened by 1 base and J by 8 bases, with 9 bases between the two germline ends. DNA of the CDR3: TGTGCCAGCAGCTTAGGAAGCAAGCAGCAGTACTTC. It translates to CASSLGSKQQYF. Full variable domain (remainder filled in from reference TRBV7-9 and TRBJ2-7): DTGVSQNPRHKITKRGQNVTFRCDPISEHNRLYWYRQTLGQGPEFLTYFQNEAQLEKSRLLSDRFSAERPKGSFSTLEIQRTEQGDSAMYLCASSLGSKQQYFGPGTRLTVT.

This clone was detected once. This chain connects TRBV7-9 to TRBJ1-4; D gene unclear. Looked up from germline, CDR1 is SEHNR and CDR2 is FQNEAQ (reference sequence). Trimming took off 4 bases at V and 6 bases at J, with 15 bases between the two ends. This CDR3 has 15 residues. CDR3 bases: TGTGCCAGCAGCTCCCGCGGCGGTCATGATGAAAAACTGTTTTTT. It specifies CASSSRGGHDEKLFF. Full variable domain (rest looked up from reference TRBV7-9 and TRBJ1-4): DTGVSQNPRHKITKRGQNVTFRCDPISEHNRLYWYRQTLGQGPEFLTYFQNEAQLEKSRLLSDRFSAERPKGSFSTLEIQRTEQGDSAMYLCASSSRGGHDEKLFFGSGTQLSVL.

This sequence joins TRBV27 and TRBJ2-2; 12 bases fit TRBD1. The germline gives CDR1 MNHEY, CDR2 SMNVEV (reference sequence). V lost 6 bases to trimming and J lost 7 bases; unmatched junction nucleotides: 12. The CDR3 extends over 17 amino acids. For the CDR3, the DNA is TGTGCCAGCAGCCTGTCCCGGGACAGGGGGCTCGGCGGGGAGCTGTTTTTT. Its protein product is CASSLSRDRGLGGELFF.

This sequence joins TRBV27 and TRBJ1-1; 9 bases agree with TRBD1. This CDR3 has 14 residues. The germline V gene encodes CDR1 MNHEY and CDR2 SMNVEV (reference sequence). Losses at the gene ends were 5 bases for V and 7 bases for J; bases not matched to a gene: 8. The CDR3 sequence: CASSVTGGPGEAFF. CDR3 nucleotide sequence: TGTGCCAGCAGTGTAACAGGGGGCCCGGGTGAAGCTTTCTTT.

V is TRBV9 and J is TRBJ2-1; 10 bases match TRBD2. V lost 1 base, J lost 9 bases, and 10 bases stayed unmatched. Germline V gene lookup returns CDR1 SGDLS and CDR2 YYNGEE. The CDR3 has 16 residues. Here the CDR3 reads CASSVWGSGRFSEQFF. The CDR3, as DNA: TGTGCCAGCAGCGTATGGGGTAGCGGGAGGTTCAGTGAGCAGTTCTTC.

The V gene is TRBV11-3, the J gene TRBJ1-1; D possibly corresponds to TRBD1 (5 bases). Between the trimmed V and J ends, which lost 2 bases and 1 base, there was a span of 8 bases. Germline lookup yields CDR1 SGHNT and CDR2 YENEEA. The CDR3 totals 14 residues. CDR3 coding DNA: TGTGCCAGCAGCTTACCGACAGCGAACACTGAAGCTTTCTTT. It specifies CASSLPTANTEAFF.

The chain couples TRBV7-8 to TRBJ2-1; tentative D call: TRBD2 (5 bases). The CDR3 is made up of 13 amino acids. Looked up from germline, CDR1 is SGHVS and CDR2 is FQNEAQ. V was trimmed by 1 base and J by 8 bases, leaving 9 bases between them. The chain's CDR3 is CASSLVLRDEQFF. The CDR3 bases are TGTGCCAGCAGCTTAGTGTTGCGGGATGAGCAGTTCTTC.

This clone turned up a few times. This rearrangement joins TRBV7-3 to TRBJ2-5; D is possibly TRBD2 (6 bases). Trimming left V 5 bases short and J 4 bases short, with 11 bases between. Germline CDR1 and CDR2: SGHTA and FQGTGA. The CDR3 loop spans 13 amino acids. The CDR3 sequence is CASSPGVGETQYF. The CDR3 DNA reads TGTGCCAGCAGCCCGGGGGTGGGAGAGACCCAGTACTTC.

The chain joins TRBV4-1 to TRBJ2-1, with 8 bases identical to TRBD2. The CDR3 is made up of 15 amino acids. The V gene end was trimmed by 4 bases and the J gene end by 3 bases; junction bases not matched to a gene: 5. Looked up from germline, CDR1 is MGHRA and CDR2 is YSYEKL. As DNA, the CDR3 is TGCGCCAGCAGCCTTAGCGGGACTTACTACAATGAGCAGTTCTTC. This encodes CASSLSGTYYNEQFF.

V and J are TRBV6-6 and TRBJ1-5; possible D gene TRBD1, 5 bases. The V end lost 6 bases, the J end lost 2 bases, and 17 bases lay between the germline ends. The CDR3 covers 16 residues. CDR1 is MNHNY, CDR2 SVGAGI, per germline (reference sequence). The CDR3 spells CASRGGGLKGNQPQHF. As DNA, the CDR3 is TGTGCCAGCAGGGGGGGAGGATTGAAGGGCAATCAGCCCCAGCATTTT.

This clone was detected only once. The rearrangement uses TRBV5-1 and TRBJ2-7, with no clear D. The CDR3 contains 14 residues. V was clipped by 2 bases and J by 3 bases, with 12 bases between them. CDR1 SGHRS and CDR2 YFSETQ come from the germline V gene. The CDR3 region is CASSFGARLYEQYF. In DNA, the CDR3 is TGCGCCAGCAGCTTCGGTGCGCGGCTCTACGAGCAGTACTTC.

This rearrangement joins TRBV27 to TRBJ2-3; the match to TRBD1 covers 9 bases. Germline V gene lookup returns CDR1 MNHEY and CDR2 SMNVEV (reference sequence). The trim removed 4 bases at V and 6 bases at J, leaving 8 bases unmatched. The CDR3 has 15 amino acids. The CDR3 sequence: CASSSNRGRPDTQYF. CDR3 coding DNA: TGTGCCAGCAGTTCCAACAGGGGGCGCCCCGATACGCAGTATTTT.